The 3 T cell receptor beta chains below were found in one sample sequenced in a study of T cells in women clearing cervical HPV infection. Assay: immunoSEQ multiplex PCR; the TCRdb copy retains only in-frame clones and omits some. The listing contains around 35,000 clones. The sequenced sample was blood buffy coat. These TCRs come from a woman between 18 and 70 years old with a cervical HPV16 infection that either progressed to CIN3+ or cleared (not recorded which).

Concerning this clone itself: The read ends 3 residues shy of where the CDR3 ends; the end is completed using the germline J gene. The V call is TRBV5-4, the J call TRBJ1-1, with D possibly matching TRBD1 (6 bases). The CDR3 runs 14 residues. The germline V gene encodes CDR1 SGHNT and CDR2 YYREEE (reference sequence). Deletions cut 5 bases from V and 2 bases from J, with 13 bases between. The covered CDR3 bases are TGTGCCAGCAGGCGCAGGACAGATAACACTGAA. Encoded protein: CASRRRTDNTE. The complete CDR3 sequence is CASRRRTDNTEAFF.

CDR3 residues: CASGRTERGEQYF. CDR3 DNA (partial): TGTGCCAGCGGGCGGACGGAGAGGGGCGAG. The chain couples TRBV2 to TRBJ2-7; D possibly matches TRBD1 or TRBD2 (5 bases each). The read gets to within 3 residues of the CDR3 end, and the germline J gene fills in the rest. CDR1 and CDR2 (germline): SNHLY, FYNNEI. V lost 8 bases and J lost 6, with 17 bases in between. The CDR3 is 13 residues long.

A note on this clone: The read is 3 residues too short to cover the CDR3 end, so that end is filled in from the germline J gene. This chain links TRBV13 with TRBJ1-6; the D is unclear. Germline CDR1 reads PRHDT; CDR2 reads FYEKMQ (reference sequence). The CDR3 is 14 amino acids. The germline V and J ends were trimmed by 4 bases and 9 bases, with 13 bases remaining between them. The CDR3 bases that were read are TGTGCCAGCAGCTGGGCCGGAGAGAGTTCACCC. Translated, it gives CASSWAGESSP. In full, the CDR3 reads CASSWAGESSPLHF.